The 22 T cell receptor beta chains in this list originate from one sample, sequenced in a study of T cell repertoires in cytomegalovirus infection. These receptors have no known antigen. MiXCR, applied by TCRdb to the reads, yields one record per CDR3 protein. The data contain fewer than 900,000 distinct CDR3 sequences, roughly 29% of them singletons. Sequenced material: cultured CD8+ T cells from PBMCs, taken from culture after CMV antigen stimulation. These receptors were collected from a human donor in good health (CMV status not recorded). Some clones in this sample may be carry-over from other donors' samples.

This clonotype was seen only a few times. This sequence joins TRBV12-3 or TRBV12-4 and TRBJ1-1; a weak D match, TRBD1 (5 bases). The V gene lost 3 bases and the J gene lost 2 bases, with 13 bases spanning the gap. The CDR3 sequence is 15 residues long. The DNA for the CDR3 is TGTGCCAGCAGTTTTGTGGGGGATCTAAACACTGAAGCTTTCTTT. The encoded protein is CASSFVGDLNTEAFF.

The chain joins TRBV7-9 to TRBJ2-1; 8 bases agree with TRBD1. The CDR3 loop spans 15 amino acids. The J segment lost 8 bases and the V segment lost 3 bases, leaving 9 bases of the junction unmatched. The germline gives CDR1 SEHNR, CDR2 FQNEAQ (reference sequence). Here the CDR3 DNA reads TGTGCCAGCAGCTTGGTTCAGGGGGCGCTGGATGAGCAGTTCTTC. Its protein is CASSLVQGALDEQFF.

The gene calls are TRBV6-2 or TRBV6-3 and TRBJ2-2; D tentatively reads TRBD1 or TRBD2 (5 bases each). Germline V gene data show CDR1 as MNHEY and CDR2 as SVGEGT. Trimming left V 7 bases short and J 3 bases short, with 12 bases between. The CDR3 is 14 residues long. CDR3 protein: CASNRDLYTGELFF. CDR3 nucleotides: TGTGCCAGCAACCGGGACCTATACACCGGGGAGCTGTTTTTT.

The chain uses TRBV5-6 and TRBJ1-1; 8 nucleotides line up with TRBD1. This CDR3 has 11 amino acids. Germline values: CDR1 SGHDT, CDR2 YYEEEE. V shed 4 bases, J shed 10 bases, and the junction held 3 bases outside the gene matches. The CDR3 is CASSQGAGAFF. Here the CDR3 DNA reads TGTGCCAGCAGCCAGGGGGCTGGAGCTTTCTTT.

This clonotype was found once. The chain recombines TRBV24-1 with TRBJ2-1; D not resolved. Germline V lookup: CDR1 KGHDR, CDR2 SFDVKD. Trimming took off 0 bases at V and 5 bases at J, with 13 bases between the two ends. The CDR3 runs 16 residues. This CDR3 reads CATSDLEPSTNNEQFF. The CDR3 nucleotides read TGTGCCACCAGTGATTTGGAACCGTCGACCAACAATGAGCAGTTCTTC.

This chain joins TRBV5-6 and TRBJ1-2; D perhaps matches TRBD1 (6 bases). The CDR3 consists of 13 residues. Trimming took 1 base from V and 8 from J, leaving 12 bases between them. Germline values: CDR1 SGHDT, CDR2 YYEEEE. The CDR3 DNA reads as TGTGCCAGCAGCTTGCAGGACAGATACGGCTACACCTTC. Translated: CASSLQDRYGYTF.

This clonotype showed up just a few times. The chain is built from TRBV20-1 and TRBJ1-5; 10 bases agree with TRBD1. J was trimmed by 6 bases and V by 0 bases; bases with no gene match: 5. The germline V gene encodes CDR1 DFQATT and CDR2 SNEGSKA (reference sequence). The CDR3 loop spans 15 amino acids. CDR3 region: CSARETGGAGQPQHF. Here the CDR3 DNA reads TGCAGTGCTAGAGAGACAGGGGGCGCGGGTCAGCCCCAGCATTTT.

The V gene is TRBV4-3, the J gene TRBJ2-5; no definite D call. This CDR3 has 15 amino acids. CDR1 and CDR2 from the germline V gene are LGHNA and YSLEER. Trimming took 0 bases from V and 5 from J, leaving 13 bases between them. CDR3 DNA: TGCGCCAGCAGCCAAGAATCCCTACCCCCCGAGACCCAGTACTTC. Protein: CASSQESLPPETQYF.

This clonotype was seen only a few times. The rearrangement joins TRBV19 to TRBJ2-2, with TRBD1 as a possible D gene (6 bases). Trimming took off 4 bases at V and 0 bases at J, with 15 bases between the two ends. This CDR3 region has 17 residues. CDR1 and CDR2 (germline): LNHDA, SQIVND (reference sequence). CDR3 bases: TGTGCCAGTAGTAAAAACAGGGTCCGCTCGAACACCGGGGAGCTGTTTTTT. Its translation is CASSKNRVRSNTGELFF.

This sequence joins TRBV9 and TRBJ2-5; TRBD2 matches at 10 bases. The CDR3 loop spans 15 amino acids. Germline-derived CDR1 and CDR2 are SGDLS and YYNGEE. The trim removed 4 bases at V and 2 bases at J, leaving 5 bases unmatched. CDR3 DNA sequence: TGTGCCAGCAGCATTAGCGGGGGGACGCAAGAGACCCAGTACTTC. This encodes CASSISGGTQETQYF.

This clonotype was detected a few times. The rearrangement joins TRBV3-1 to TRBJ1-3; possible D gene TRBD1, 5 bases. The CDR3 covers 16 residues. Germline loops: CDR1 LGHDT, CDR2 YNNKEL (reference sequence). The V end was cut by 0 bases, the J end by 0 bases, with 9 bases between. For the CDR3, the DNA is TGTGCCAGCAGCCAAGATCGCCAGGGCTCTGGAAACACCATATATTTT. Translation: CASSQDRQGSGNTIYF.

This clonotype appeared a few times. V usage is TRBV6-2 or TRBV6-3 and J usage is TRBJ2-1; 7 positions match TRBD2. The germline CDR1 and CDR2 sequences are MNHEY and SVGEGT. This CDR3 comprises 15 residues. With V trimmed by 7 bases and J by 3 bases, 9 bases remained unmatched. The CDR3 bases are TGTGCCAGCACCTACAAGCCTAGCGGCTACAATGAGCAGTTCTTC. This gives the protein CASTYKPSGYNEQFF.

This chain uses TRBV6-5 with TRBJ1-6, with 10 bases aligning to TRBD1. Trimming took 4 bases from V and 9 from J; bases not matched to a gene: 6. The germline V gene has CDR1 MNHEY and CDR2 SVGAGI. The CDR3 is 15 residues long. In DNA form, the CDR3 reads TGTGCCAGCAGTTCAATGGACAGGGGGTTTTCACCCCTCCACTTT. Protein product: CASSSMDRGFSPLHF.

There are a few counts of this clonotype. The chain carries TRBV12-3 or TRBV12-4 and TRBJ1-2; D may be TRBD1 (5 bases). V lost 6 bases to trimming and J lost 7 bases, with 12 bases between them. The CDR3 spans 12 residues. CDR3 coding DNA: TGTGCCAGCAGCCAGGACAATTTTGGCTACACCTTC. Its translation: CASSQDNFGYTF.

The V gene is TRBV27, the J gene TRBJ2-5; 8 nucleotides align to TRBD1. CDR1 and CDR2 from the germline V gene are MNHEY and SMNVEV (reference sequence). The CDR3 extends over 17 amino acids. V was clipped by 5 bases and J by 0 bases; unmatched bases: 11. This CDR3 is CASSPTLGQVYQETQYF. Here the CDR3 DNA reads TGTGCCAGCAGTCCCACTTTGGGACAGGTGTACCAAGAGACCCAGTACTTC.

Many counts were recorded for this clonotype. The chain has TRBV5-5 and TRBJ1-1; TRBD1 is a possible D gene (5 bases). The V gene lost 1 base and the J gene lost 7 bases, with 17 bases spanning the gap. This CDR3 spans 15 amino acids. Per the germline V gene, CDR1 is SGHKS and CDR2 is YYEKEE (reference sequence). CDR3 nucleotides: TGTGCCAGCAGCTTGTATGAAGGGGCGCATATTGAAGCTTTCTTT. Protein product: CASSLYEGAHIEAFF.

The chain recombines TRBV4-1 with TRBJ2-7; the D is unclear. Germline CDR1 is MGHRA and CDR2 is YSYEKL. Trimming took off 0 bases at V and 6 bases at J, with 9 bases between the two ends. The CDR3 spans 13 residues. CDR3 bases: TGCGCCAGCAGCCAAGATCGCCCGGCCGAGCAGTACTTC. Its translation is CASSQDRPAEQYF.

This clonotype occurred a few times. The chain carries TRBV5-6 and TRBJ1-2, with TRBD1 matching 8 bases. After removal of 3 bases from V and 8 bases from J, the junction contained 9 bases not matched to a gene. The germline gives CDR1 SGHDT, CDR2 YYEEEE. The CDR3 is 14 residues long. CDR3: CASSSFRDRIGYTF. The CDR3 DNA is TGTGCCAGCAGCTCGTTCCGGGACAGGATCGGCTACACCTTC.

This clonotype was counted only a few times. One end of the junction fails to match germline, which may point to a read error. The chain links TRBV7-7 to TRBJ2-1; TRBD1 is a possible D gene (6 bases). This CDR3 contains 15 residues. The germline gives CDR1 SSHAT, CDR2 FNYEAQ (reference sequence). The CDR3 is CASSPRQGTYNEQFF. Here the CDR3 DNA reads TGTGCTAGCAGTCCGCGCCAGGGGACATACAATGAGCAGTTCTTC.

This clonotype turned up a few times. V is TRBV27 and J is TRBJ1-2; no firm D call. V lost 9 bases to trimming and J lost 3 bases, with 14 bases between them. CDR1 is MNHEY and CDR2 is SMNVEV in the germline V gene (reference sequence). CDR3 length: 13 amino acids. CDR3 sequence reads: CASYTGAYYGYTF. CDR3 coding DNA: TGTGCCAGTTACACTGGTGCCTACTATGGCTACACCTTC.

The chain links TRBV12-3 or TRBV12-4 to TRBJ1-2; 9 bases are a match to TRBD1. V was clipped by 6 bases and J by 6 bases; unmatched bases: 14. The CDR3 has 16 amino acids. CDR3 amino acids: CASSDTPGTGKHGYTF. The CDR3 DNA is TGTGCCAGCAGCGATACCCCCGGGACAGGGAAACATGGCTACACCTTC.

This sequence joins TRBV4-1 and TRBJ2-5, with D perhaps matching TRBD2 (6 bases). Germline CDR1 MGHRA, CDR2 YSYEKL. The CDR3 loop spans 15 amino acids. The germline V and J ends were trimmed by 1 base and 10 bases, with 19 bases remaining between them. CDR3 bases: TGCGCCAGCAGCCAAGCTTCCGAGCCCGCCGGGGGCCAGTACTTC. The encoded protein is CASSQASEPAGGQYF.